This entry describes one T cell receptor beta chain. Its antigen remains undetermined. No base quality values were provided; no much bigger clone lies one nucleotide off. This sample was taken from a study of blood T cell repertoires in COVID-19 (dated by TCRdb to about 2020). For context, the study as a whole: Collaborator samples came from the United States, Italy and Spain and covered acute and convalescent phases of COVID-19. A de-identified subject ID, COVID-19 status, age in years and sex were almost always included in the sample metadata. The repertoires were made available in a free public database intended to serve as a resource for research on the immune response to SARS-CoV-2. Samples came from the ongoing ImmuneRACE study (first 160 participants) plus 1,254 subjects from 6 global collaborators. Where available, HLA class I and class II types were obtained from metadata supplied by the sample provider rather than from assay-based typing. Deeply sampled blood TCRbeta repertoires from subjects exposed to, actively infected with, or recovered from COVID-19 were included in the dataset. The prospective study material was composed of cDNA or gDNA derived from T cells, B-cell-depleted T cells, or PBMCs.

What the research found in general, with its limitations: The quantity of clinical and demographic metadata differed by source and by participant and was supplied without curation.

TCRbeta CDR3 regions were amplified from genomic DNA using the immunoSEQ Assay, a bias-controlled multiplex PCR. Per the source publication's procedure: The number of nucleated cells in each sample was estimated by amplification of reference gene primers within the assay. To quantify the absolute abundance of each unique TCRbeta CDR3 rearrangement, sequence reads were collapsed and filtered. Productive Simpson clonality was computed per sample as the square root of Simpson's diversity index over productive rearrangements. TCRdb retrieved this table from immuneACCESS and kept in-frame rearrangements only. Not all clones are present; in checked studies, unresolved V genes account for under half, and no reason is known for the remainder. The DNA was the basis for D and trimming; V, J and clone size are from that table. For this sample there are 77,000 or so clones; roughly 70% appear just once. The ten largest make up just over 2.5% of the sample.

The CDR1 and CDR2 encoded by the germline V gene are KGHSH and LQKENI. The CDR3 measures 12 amino acids from cysteine to phenylalanine. Only the CDR3 region is kept as DNA, spanning 36 bases read in frame from base 1. V is clipped by 5 bases and J by 5 bases, and the sequence between their germline boundaries is 9 bases long. Whole blood was collected in K2EDTA tubes by collaborating institutions according to the institutions' own protocols. For TCRbeta analysis, collaborators shipped samples as frozen whole blood, isolated PBMCs, or DNA extracted from either of those sample types. Sequencing was carried out using peripheral blood. This sequence uses TRBV18 and TRBJ2-5, with TRBD1 perhaps the D gene, on 6 matching bases. The TCR sequence derives from a human donor with acute or convalescent COVID-19. The donor label of this sample is uncertain. The CDR3 amino acid sequence is: CASSSDRETQYF. The DNA sequence is as follows: TGTGCCAGCTCATCCGACAGGGAGACCCAGTACTTC.